This record looks at one T cell receptor (beta chain) sequence and its context. Its antigen is currently unknown. Profiling relied on immunoSEQ multiplex PCR, and the TCRdb table lists in-frame clones only, not all of them. The top ten hold approximately 20% of the sample, which has 55,000 to 65,000 clones, around 94% seen once. The record originates from a study of human versus mouse CDR3 diversity and MHC coevolution. Points from the study as a whole: Over five MHC II alleles selected the human T cells.

Cells were CD45RO-negative CD62L-positive naive CD4 T cells sorted from PBMCs. The CDR3 length is 13 residues. Germline lookup yields CDR1 SSHAT and CDR2 FNYEAQ (reference sequence). The V segment lost 3 bases and the J segment 4 bases; nucleotides outside the gene matches: 0. Sequenced sample: naive CD4+ T cells from blood. As to subset: CD45RO-negative CD62L-positive naive CD4 T cells. This receptor was obtained from a person aged 55 to 69 in good health. V usage is TRBV7-7 and J usage is TRBJ2-1; 7 bases fit TRBD1. The CDR3 sequence is CASSLGQYNEQFF. CDR3 DNA: TGTGCCAGCAGCTTGGGACAGTACAATGAGCAGTTCTTC.